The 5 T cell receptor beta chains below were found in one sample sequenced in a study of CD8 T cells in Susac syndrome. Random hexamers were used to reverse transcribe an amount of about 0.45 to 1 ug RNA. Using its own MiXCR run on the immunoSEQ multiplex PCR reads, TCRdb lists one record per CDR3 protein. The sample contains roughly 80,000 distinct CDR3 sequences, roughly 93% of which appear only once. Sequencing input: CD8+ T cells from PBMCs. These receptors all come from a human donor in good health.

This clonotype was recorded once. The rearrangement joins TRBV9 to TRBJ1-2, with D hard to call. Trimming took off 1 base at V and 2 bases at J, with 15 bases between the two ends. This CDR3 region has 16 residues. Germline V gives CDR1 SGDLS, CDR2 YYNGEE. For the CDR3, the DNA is TGTGCCAGCAGCGTACCCCAACGCGGAGTCAACTATGGCTACACCTTC. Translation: CASSVPQRGVNYGYTF.

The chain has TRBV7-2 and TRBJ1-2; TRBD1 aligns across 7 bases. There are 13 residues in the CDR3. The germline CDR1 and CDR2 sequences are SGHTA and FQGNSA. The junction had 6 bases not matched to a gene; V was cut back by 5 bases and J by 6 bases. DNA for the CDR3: TGTGCCAGCAGCCTGGACAGGCTGAATGGCTACACCTTC. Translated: CASSLDRLNGYTF.

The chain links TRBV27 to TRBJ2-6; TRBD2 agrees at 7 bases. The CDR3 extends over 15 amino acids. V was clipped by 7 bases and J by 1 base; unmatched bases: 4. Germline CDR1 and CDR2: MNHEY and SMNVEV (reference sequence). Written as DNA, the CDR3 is TGTGCCAGCACCTGGGGGGGTTCTGGGGCCAACGTCCTGACTTTC. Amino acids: CASTWGGSGANVLTF. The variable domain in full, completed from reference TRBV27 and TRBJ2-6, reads EAQVTQNPRYLITVTGKKLTVTCSQNMNHEYMSWYRQDPGLGLRQIYYSMNVEVTDKGDVPEGYKVSRKEKRNFPLILESPSPNQTSLYFCASTWGGSGANVLTFGAGSRLTVL.

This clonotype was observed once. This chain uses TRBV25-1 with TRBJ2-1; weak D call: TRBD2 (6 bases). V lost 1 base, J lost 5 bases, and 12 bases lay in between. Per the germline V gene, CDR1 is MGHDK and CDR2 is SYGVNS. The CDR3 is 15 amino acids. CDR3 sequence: CASSEFGGLNNEQFF. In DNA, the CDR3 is TGTGCCAGCAGTGAATTCGGGGGACTTAACAATGAGCAGTTCTTC.

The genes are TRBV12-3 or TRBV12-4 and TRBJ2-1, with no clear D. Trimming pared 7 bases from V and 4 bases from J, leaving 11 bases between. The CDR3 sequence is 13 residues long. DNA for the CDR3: TGTGCCAGCACTCTAGGAAGGTACAATGAGCAGTTCTTC. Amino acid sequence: CASTLGRYNEQFF.